The 15 T cell receptor beta chains in this list originate from one sample, sequenced in a study of tumor-infiltrating lymphocytes in primary liver carcinoma. Reverse transcription of around 500 ng total RNA with a constant-region primer produced TCR beta cDNA. Modified slightly, ARM-PCR produced TCR beta libraries over three nested multiplex PCR rounds. Researchers ran the first two PCR rounds for roughly 11 cycles each with TRBV1-TRBV30 forward primers and a C-beta reverse primer. Via MiXCR, TCRdb re-called the multiplex PCR reads, giving one row per CDR3 protein. The table records roughly 49,000 distinct CDR3 sequences, 60% to 80% of them present only once. It was from approximately 22-30 mg of unsorted bulk tissue that RNA and DNA were co-extracted. Source material: liver tumor tissue from sampling region 5. Indicated subset: tumor region T5, tumor centre. All receptors come from a man aged 40-50 years with primary liver carcinoma and hepatitis B virus infection.

The V gene is TRBV6-4, the J gene TRBJ2-3; 10 nucleotides match TRBD2. CDR1 is MRHNA and CDR2 is SNTAGT in the germline V gene. The CDR3 consists of 16 residues. Trimming at V came to 0 bases and at J to 0 bases, leaving 0 bases not matched to a gene. CDR3 nucleotides: TGTGCCAGCAGTGACTCGACTAGCGGGAGCACAGATACGCAGTATTTT. Its translation: CASSDSTSGSTDTQYF.

This clonotype was found once. In this CDR3 the conserved last residue, phenylalanine or tryptophan, is missing, so a read error is likely. The chain couples TRBV6-2 or TRBV6-3 to TRBJ2-7; 10 bases are a match to TRBD2. The CDR3 has 14 residues. V lost 6 bases, J lost 8 bases, and 10 bases stayed unmatched. Germline CDR1 MNHEY, CDR2 SVGEGT. The CDR3 protein is CASRSSGRMYKQYI. The CDR3, as DNA: TGTGCCAGCAGGAGTAGCGGGAGGATGTACAAGCAGTACATC.

Points on this clonotype: A much larger clone lies one base from this, so it may be a read error. CDR3: CASSPSGTGDNEQFF. DNA of the CDR3: TGTGCCAGCAGCCCTAGCGGGACTGGCGACAATGAGCAGTTCTTC. The chain couples TRBV7-6 to TRBJ2-1, with TRBD2 matching over 9 bases. Germline CDR1 and CDR2: SGHVS and FNYEAQ. The junction had 7 bases not matched to a gene; V was cut back by 5 bases and J by 5 bases. The CDR3 totals 15 residues.

With respect to this clonotype: Because the CDR3 is missing its conserved closing phenylalanine or tryptophan, this is likely a read error. The V and J genes are TRBV11-3 and TRBJ2-7; 7 bases map to TRBD1. The CDR3 covers 13 residues. The germline CDR1 and CDR2 sequences are SGHNT and YENEEA. The CDR3 is CTSSLGQSYEQYI. Here the CDR3 DNA reads TGTACCAGCAGCTTGGGACAGTCCTACGAGCAGTACATC.

Worth noting for this clonotype: At one end the junction does not follow the germline gene, possibly because of a read error. This chain links TRBV29-1 with TRBJ2-1; 11 bases are shared with TRBD2. This CDR3 contains 15 residues. Germline lookup yields CDR1 SQVTM and CDR2 ANQGSEA. CDR3: CIVGLAGGFYNEQFF. In DNA form, the CDR3 reads TGCATCGTTGGATTAGCGGGAGGGTTCTATAATGAGCAGTTCTTC.

Worth noting for this clonotype: At one of its ends the junction is not consistent with the germline gene, which may arise from a read error. V gene TRBV7-9 combines with J gene TRBJ2-1; D ambiguous. This CDR3 is 14 amino acids long. CDR1 and CDR2 from the germline V gene are SEHNR and FQNEAQ (reference sequence). CDR3 coding DNA: TGCGCCAGAAGCTTAGAAGGTAGTCGGTCTGAGCAGTTCTTC. The encoded protein is CARSLEGSRSEQFF.

In its sample, this clonotype was seen many times. This could be a read error, since a much larger clone is one nucleotide away. The chain combines TRBV6-2 or TRBV6-3 with TRBJ2-1, with 8 bases aligning to TRBD1. The CDR3 has 15 amino acids. Germline CDR1 reads MNHEY; CDR2 reads SVGEGT. The CDR3 DNA is TGTGCCAGCAGCTTACTCGACAGGGGCTACAATGAGCCGTTCTTC. It translates to CASSLLDRGYNEPFF.

On this clonotype itself: This CDR3 is missing its conserved last phenylalanine or tryptophan, likely due to a read error. The rearrangement links TRBV2 to TRBJ2-1, with 10 bases that match TRBD2. Unmatched junction bases numbered 7, after V lost 4 bases and J lost 10 bases. CDR3 length: 14 residues. CDR1 is SNHLY, CDR2 FYNNEI, per germline. CDR3 sequence: CASSGPAGGEEQFL. CDR3 DNA: TGTGCCAGCAGTGGACCAGCGGGAGGGGAGGAGCAGTTCTTG.

On this clonotype: Given the absence of the conserved phenylalanine or tryptophan at the CDR3 end, a read error is likely. The chain couples TRBV6-2 or TRBV6-3 to TRBJ1-1; no reliable D call. There are 11 residues in the CDR3. Trimming cost V 11 bases and J 4 bases, with 11 bases left between them. Per germline, CDR1 MNHEY and CDR2 SVGEGT. The CDR3 DNA reads TGTGCCGGCACCCAAGGCACTGAAGCTTTCTCT. Residues: CAGTQGTEAFS.

To note about this clonotype: Given a much more abundant clone one base away, this may be a read error. The DNA for the CDR3 is TGCAGTGCTAGAGACGACACAGATACGCAGTATTTT. This sequence encodes CSARDDTDTQYF. V usage is TRBV20-1 and J usage is TRBJ2-3; unclear D gene. Germline values: CDR1 DFQATT, CDR2 SNEGSKA (reference sequence). CDR3 size: 12 residues. V lost 0 bases and J lost 2, with 3 bases in between.

This sequence joins TRBV12-3 or TRBV12-4 and TRBJ2-5; a possible D gene is TRBD2 (6 bases). The CDR3 consists of 13 residues. V lost 7 bases to trimming and J lost 7 bases, with 16 bases between them. The CDR3 nucleotides are TGTGCCAGCAACCGAAGCGGGTCAGGGACCCAGTACTTC. This sequence encodes CASNRSGSGTQYF.

V usage is TRBV12-3 or TRBV12-4 and J usage is TRBJ2-5; the match to TRBD1 covers 7 bases. There are 14 residues in the CDR3. CDR3 amino acids: CTDAQGQSQETQYF. As DNA, the CDR3 is TGTACCGACGCTCAGGGACAGTCCCAAGAGACCCAGTACTTC.

For this clonotype: Germline and junction disagree at one end, which may indicate a read error. The rearrangement joins TRBV30 to TRBJ2-1; 7 nucleotides agree with TRBD2. The CDR3 has 13 amino acids. Per the germline V gene, CDR1 is GTSNPN and CDR2 is SVGIG (reference sequence). The CDR3 region is CVWNPSGNNEQFF. CDR3 DNA: TGTGTCTGGAACCCCAGCGGGAACAATGAGCAGTTCTTC.

Comment on this clonotype: One end of the junction fails to match germline, which may point to a read error. V and J are TRBV6-1 and TRBJ1-3, with D possibly being TRBD1 (5 bases). CDR1 and CDR2 from the germline V gene are MNHNS and SASEGT. The CDR3 sequence is 14 residues long. Here the CDR3 DNA reads TGCGCCGGCCTCCGCAGGGAATCCGGAAACACCATATATTTT. This gives the protein CAGLRRESGNTIYF.

As concerns this clonotype: Compared with germline, one end of the junction differs, possibly owing to a read error. The chain combines TRBV29-1 with TRBJ1-1; 8 bases are a match to TRBD1. The length of the CDR3 is 13 residues. Germline loops: CDR1 SQVTM, CDR2 ANQGSEA. Here the CDR3 reads CCVRGHGDTEAFF. In nucleotides, the CDR3 is TGCTGCGTCAGGGGGCACGGGGACACTGAAGCTTTCTTT.